A single sample gave rise to the 17 T cell receptor beta chains below, sequenced in a study of cytomegalovirus exposure and HLA in healthy donors. PCR primers comprised 60 Vbeta and 13 Jbeta primers. The data were produced by immunoSEQ multiplex PCR, yet TCRdb's version contains in-frame clones alone and is incomplete. The repertoire has roughly 300,000 clones, approximately 90% of them found once; the top ten carry 4%. The specimen sequenced was PBMCs. These receptors originate from a man aged 35 to 55 in good health and CMV-seropositive.

The chain links TRBV4-1 to TRBJ1-1, with D possibly TRBD1 on 6 matching bases. The germline V and J ends were trimmed by 0 bases and 1 base, with 9 bases remaining between them. From germline, CDR1 is MGHRA and CDR2 YSYEKL. The CDR3 extends over 15 amino acids. CDR3 DNA: TGCGCCAGCAGCCAAGACACAGGGTCGAACACTGAAGCTTTCTTT. It is translated as CASSQDTGSNTEAFF.

This rearrangement joins TRBV30 to TRBJ2-7; TRBD2 agrees at 7 bases. CDR1 and CDR2 from the germline V gene are GTSNPN and SVGIG (reference sequence). V gave up 3 bases and J gave up 2 bases; unmatched junction bases: 10. This CDR3 has 15 amino acids. The CDR3 region is CAWRGRGRVPYEQYF. Written as DNA, the CDR3 is TGTGCCTGGAGGGGGAGGGGCAGGGTGCCCTACGAGCAGTACTTC.

This clone appeared a few times. The CDR3 protein is CASSYDRGEKLFF. The DNA of the CDR3 is TGTGCCAGCAGTTACGATAGGGGAGAAAAACTGTTTTTT. The chain recombines TRBV6-6 with TRBJ1-4, with a possible D match to TRBD1 (5 bases). In germline, CDR1 is MNHNY, CDR2 SVGAGI (reference sequence). This CDR3 is 13 amino acids long. V lost 2 bases, J lost 8 bases, and 9 bases lay in between.

The chain employs TRBV7-2 and TRBJ2-3; the match to TRBD2 covers 10 bases. There are 16 residues in the CDR3. Trimming cost V 5 bases and J 0 bases; bases outside gene matches: 5. Germline CDR1 is SGHTA and CDR2 is FQGNSA. The CDR3 DNA reads TGTGCCAGCAGCCGGACTAGCGGTCCTAGCACAGATACGCAGTATTTT. This translates into CASSRTSGPSTDTQYF.

V gene TRBV19 combines with J gene TRBJ2-7, with a possible D match to TRBD2 (6 bases). The V gene's germline CDR1 is LNHDA and CDR2 SQIVND (reference sequence). The length of the CDR3 is 15 residues. Trimming stripped 3 bases from V and 2 bases from J, with 14 bases between. The CDR3 reads CASSIGTHQTYEQYF. The CDR3 DNA follows: TGTGCCAGTAGTATCGGGACTCACCAGACCTACGAGCAGTACTTC. Filled out from reference TRBV19 and TRBJ2-7, the complete variable domain reads DGGITQSPKYLFRKEGQNVTLSCEQNLNHDAMYWYRQDPGQGLRLIYYSQIVNDFQKGDIAEGYSVSREKKESFPLTVTSAQKNPTAFYLCASSIGTHQTYEQYFGPGTRLTVT.

This chain joins TRBV27 and TRBJ2-7; TRBD1 matches at 9 bases. Looked up from germline, CDR1 is MNHEY and CDR2 is SMNVEV (reference sequence). After removal of 3 bases from V and 4 bases from J, the junction contained 7 bases not matched to a gene. CDR3 length: 15 residues. CDR3 sequence reads: CASSLGTGSPYEQYF. The CDR3 nucleotides are TGTGCCAGCAGTTTGGGGACAGGGTCCCCGTACGAGCAGTACTTC.

V and J are TRBV9 and TRBJ2-2; 11 bases map to TRBD2. Trimming at V came to 4 bases and at J to 1 base, leaving 6 bases not matched to a gene. The V gene's germline CDR1 is SGDLS and CDR2 YYNGEE. The CDR3 runs to 17 residues. CDR3 DNA: TGTGCCAGCAGCCCAGTCGGGACTAGCGGGAACACCGGGGAGCTGTTTTTT. The encoded protein is CASSPVGTSGNTGELFF.

V usage is TRBV11-2 and J usage is TRBJ2-7; no reliable D call. Germline assignment: CDR1 SGHAT and CDR2 FQNNGV. The CDR3 has 13 amino acids. V was trimmed by 3 bases and J by 2 bases, leaving 8 bases between them. The CDR3 DNA follows: TGTGCCAGCAGCTTGGGCGCTACCTACGAGCAGTACTTC. Translated, it gives CASSLGATYEQYF.

The J gene is TRBJ2-3, the V gene TRBV7-9, with 7 bases aligning to TRBD2. Germline values: CDR1 SEHNR, CDR2 FQNEAQ (reference sequence). The CDR3 is made up of 16 amino acids. Trimming at V came to 0 bases and at J to 4 bases, leaving 7 bases not matched to a gene. The CDR3 region has the DNA TGTGCCAGCAGCTTAGCAGTTGCGGGAGCCCCAGATACGCAGTATTTT. Its translation: CASSLAVAGAPDTQYF.

The V and J genes are TRBV21-1 and TRBJ2-2; the table's TRBD2 call for D was not verified on the DNA. TRBV21-1 is classified as a pseudogene. This CDR3 comprises 15 residues. The CDR3 protein is CASSKGGTSDGELFF. In nucleotides, the CDR3 is TGTGCCAGCAGCAAAGGCGGGACTAGCGACGGGGAGCTGTTTTTT.

This clone has just one count. The chain recombines TRBV5-6 with TRBJ2-7, with D perhaps matching TRBD1 (6 bases). Trimming removed 7 bases at V and 3 bases at J, with 11 bases between. The CDR3 is 12 amino acids. Germline CDR1 SGHDT, CDR2 YYEEEE. CDR3 sequence (DNA): TGTGCCAGCCTTAAACAGGGCTACGAGCAGTACTTC. Protein: CASLKQGYEQYF.

The chain links TRBV11-2 to TRBJ1-1; no clear D gene. The length of the CDR3 is 13 residues. V lost 5 bases to trimming and J lost 1 base, with 8 bases between them. Germline V CDR1 and CDR2: SGHAT, FQNNGV. CDR3 residues: CASSPGRNTEAFF. For the CDR3, the DNA is TGTGCCAGCAGCCCAGGCAGGAACACTGAAGCTTTCTTT.

The rearrangement uses TRBV4-3 and TRBJ2-5; TRBD2 matches at 9 bases. The V gene's germline CDR1 is LGHNA and CDR2 YSLEER. The J segment lost 5 bases and the V segment lost 0 bases, leaving 16 bases of the junction unmatched. The CDR3 extends over 19 amino acids. CDR3 amino acids: CASSQDYPSGISLSETQYF. DNA for the CDR3: TGCGCCAGCAGCCAAGATTACCCTAGCGGGATTTCTCTCTCGGAGACCCAGTACTTC.

V and J are TRBV4-3 and TRBJ2-7; 10 positions agree with TRBD1. The CDR3 spans 15 residues. Per the germline V gene, CDR1 is LGHNA and CDR2 is YSLEER. Unmatched junction bases numbered 5, after V lost 0 bases and J lost 6 bases. CDR3 loop: CASSQDRTGGSEQYF. CDR3 nucleotide sequence: TGCGCCAGCAGCCAAGATAGGACAGGGGGTAGCGAGCAGTACTTC.

The gene calls are TRBV7-9 and TRBJ1-2; 7 positions match TRBD1. V trimming: 4 bases; J trimming: 4 bases; junction bases outside the gene matches: 9. The CDR3 is 15 amino acids. CDR1 is SEHNR and CDR2 is FQNEAQ in the germline V gene (reference sequence). The CDR3 sequence is CASSSSTGTAYGYTF. In DNA form, the CDR3 reads TGTGCCAGCAGCTCTTCTACCGGGACAGCCTATGGCTACACCTTC.

The genes are TRBV4-2 and TRBJ2-3, with 10 bases identical to TRBD2. The CDR3 is made up of 17 amino acids. J gave up 6 bases and V 0 bases, and 9 bases lay outside the gene matches. Germline loops: CDR1 LGHNA, CDR2 YNFKEQ. The CDR3 loop is CASSQDVSGRAGDTQYF. The CDR3 bases are TGTGCCAGCAGCCAAGATGTCAGCGGGAGGGCAGGCGATACGCAGTATTTT.

The chain couples TRBV10-3 to TRBJ1-2, with a possible D match to TRBD1 (5 bases). With 6 bases removed from V and 0 bases from J, the gap between germline ends came to 11 bases. This CDR3 has 14 residues. CDR1 and CDR2 from the germline V gene are ENHRY and SYGVKD. The CDR3 sequence: CAIRADSPNYGYTF. Here the CDR3 DNA reads TGTGCCATCAGAGCCGACAGCCCTAACTATGGCTACACCTTC.